This entry is about one T cell receptor beta chain. A single count supports this clone. Its antigen is currently not known. Nothing much larger sits one base from this clone, and base qualities are not available. In total, approximately 700 healthy bone marrow donors made up the cohort. At the time of sampling, all cohort members were nominally healthy, though unrecorded immune exposures were likely present. The donor tested CMV seropositive and was one of the 289 seropositive cohort members. A peripheral blood sample was collected from each donor, and TCR beta sequencing was performed on peripheral blood mononuclear cells. Genomic DNA extraction from the blood cell samples was performed with the Qiagen DNeasy Blood Extraction Kit. The sample comes from a study of cytomegalovirus exposure and HLA in healthy donors (dated by TCRdb to about 2017). In terms of the full investigation: An earlier analysis of a few hundred of the donors reported 250 to 300 Gb of sequence data and approximately 120 million unique TCR beta sequences obtained from about 170 million T cells. The T cell repertoires of several hundred subjects were profiled by immunosequencing and related to cytomegalovirus serostatus. Rather than drawing on any new phenotypic data, the later analysis identified candidate immune exposures from TCR beta sequences and the way those sequences occurred across donors. Among some 410 genotyped donors of the cohort, an average of roughly 230,000 unique TCR beta nucleotide sequences was sequenced per donor, of which roughly 17% were non-productive. Among the roughly 390 genotyped donors, more than 70% belonged to the genetic ancestry cluster associated with self-reported Caucasian donors. High-throughput TCR immunosequencing, statistical association of individual TCRs with disease status, and machine learning were combined to predict cytomegalovirus infection status. The number of donors typed differed by locus, with 629-630 for A, B, C, DRB1 and DQB1, 522 for DQA1, over 600 for DPA1, and some 440 for DPB1. A later analysis re-examined previously published TCR beta repertoires from 500 to 700 donors and added high-resolution HLA genotyping to investigate patterns of TCR occurrence. Genome-wide SNP genotypes for about 60% of the roughly 670 donors were used in a later genetic analysis, which treated that subset as a discovery cohort. HLA typing included class I and class II loci at four-digit resolution. About 320 gigabases of sequencing data and tens of millions of unique TCR sequences were included in an early release covering about 620 HLA-typed donors. Several DR-DQ haplotypes were treated as single units for association and clustering because of strong linkage in the cohort. In an earlier analysis of about 590 of the donors, high-throughput TCR beta sequencing was used to judge whether each TCR beta V gene segment behaved as functional or pseudogenic. A separate validation cohort of more than 100 different subjects was used in addition to the 666-subject first cohort. All discovery cohort repertoires had been generated using a single sequencing platform. Donor age, sex, ethnicity and CMV serostatus were collected together with the repertoire data. The aim of the study was to test whether cataloging public T cell receptors could identify signatures of past pathogen exposure. Broad study findings and their caveats: In a later analysis, HLA-associated TCR beta chains showed more clonal expansion and lower generation probabilities than non-associated chains that were equally common. The earlier analysis of around 600 of the donors excluded roughly 17 rarely observed V segments, including chromosome 9 orphons, because counts were too low. A further reported finding was that TCR beta sequences accurately predicted the HLA-A and HLA-B alleles for most subjects in the first cohort. According to a later analysis, most CMV-associated TCR beta chains appeared to be HLA-restricted, and the HLA associations seemed to be driven largely by CMV exposure. In both the original and validation cohorts, the classifier was reported to diagnose cytomegalovirus status with high specificity and sensitivity. In a later analysis, several top co-occurrence clusters were reported to appear linked to parvovirus B19, influenza, CMV and Epstein-Barr virus. Because HLA typing was unavailable for some donors at each locus, only the typed subset was used in association tests. Because the 87-base-pair reads could not distinguish some IMGT-functional V segments, including TRBV6-2 and TRBV6-3, those segments were excluded. In a later analysis, 16,951 TCR beta sequences were associated with specific HLA alleles at a false discovery rate of 0.05. In vitro tests confirmed that a few of the cytomegalovirus-associated TCR beta chains recognize cytomegalovirus antigens. The authors suggested that the approach could potentially be generalized to other disease states and immunological phenotypes. In this cohort, only TCR beta chains were sequenced, and detectable features were limited by the absence of alpha or paired-chain data. Broadly in line with IMGT annotations, most TCR beta V segments showed up in productive rearrangements about 87% or about 30% of the time in an earlier analysis of some 590 of the donors. Most TCR sequences were seen in very few donors, while some public TCRs were found in many individuals. A later genetic analysis associated a missense DCLRE1C variant with V-gene and J-gene trimming of TCR beta chains, and an independent cohort replicated the association. A later genetic analysis reported fewer N-insertions in productive TCRs among donors in an Asian-associated ancestry cluster than the approximately 670-donor mean. In the study, 150 to 200 TCR beta chains were listed as associated with cytomegalovirus. A cluster of highly shared sequence variants was judged likely to represent a technical artifact of the sequencing pipeline. According to a later analysis, TCR association rates differed among HLA loci, with DRB1 alleles showing the most associated TCRs and HLA-C alleles showing the fewest. When HLA alleles, especially DR and DQ, strongly co-occurred, TCR associations were difficult to assign to individual alleles. Presence/absence analyses assumed roughly uniform sequencing depth across donors, an assumption that may not hold. Linkage disequilibrium might explain the correlated functional status among segregating V segments, but an unknown experimental factor could not be ruled out. For the cohort, immune exposure information was limited to CMV serostatus.

The library was prepared using the immunoSEQ multiplex PCR assay. For the multiplex PCR, a mixture combining 60 forward primers for TCR Vbeta segments and 13 reverse primers for TCR Jbeta segments was used. Amplification of the CDR3 region of rearranged TCR beta genes was performed with a multiplex PCR assay on genomic DNA. The Illumina HiSeq System was used to sequence the amplified TCR beta libraries as 87-base-pair reads. The authors' analysis ran thus. Across the 500 to 850 repertoires, a later analysis counted roughly 77 million unique TCR beta chains, 9.5 million to 12 million of which were shared by at least two donors. To remove PCR and sequencing errors, raw reads were error-corrected and collapsed into unique sequences using a nearest-neighbor algorithm that merged closely related sequences. To assign V, D and J gene segments, CDR3 sequences were aligned to IMGT reference sequences. Each retained sequence needed at least a six-nucleotide match to both a V gene segment and a J gene segment. Rearrangements were classified as productive when the CDR3 lacked stop codons and remained in frame with V and J, and all other rearrangements were classified as non-productive. CDR3 was defined by IMGT convention, running from the second conserved V-encoded cysteine to the conserved J-encoded phenylalanine. Sequences without an unambiguous match to a single V gene segment were excluded from the earlier analysis of 450 to 750 of the donors. An earlier analysis of around 600 of the donors classified V segments as functional when productive rearrangements were above 56.7% and as segregating when the standard deviation between donors was above 5%. A statistical classification framework was built for diagnosing cytomegalovirus status from the catalog of TCR beta chain sequences. In a later analysis, TCR nucleotide sequences were compared against IMGT/GENE-DB human TR gene sequences so that V and J genes could be assigned. Using the TCRdist pipeline, a later analysis assigned CDR3 sequences along with most-parsimonious VDJ recombination scenarios. In a later analysis, every TCR beta chain was defined by the combination of its CDR3 amino acid sequence and its V-gene family, and reads without a unique V-gene family were dropped. A later analysis removed several hundred highly shared, low-generation-probability nucleotide sequences to deal with suspected cross-contamination and a sequencing artifact. In a later analysis, a clonal expansion index for each public chain was calculated from normalized within-repertoire ranks of inferred template counts. Generation probabilities in a later analysis came from a VDJ recombination model fitted to out-of-frame rearrangements, and those results were checked against IGoR. Hypergeometric tests were used in a later analysis to score TCR-TCR, TCR-HLA and TCR-CMV co-occurrence, with a repertoire-size bias correction applied to the TCR pairs. In a later analysis, false discovery rates were estimated by permuting HLA or CMV assignments 20 times. In a later analysis, co-occurring TCRs were grouped using DBSCAN, and TCRdist sequence similarity was added for clustering within HLA-allele-positive subsets. Repertoires with fewer than 30,000 or more than 120,000 public chains, plus five repertoires with anomalous nucleotide sharing, were excluded from co-occurrence clustering. TCRdb took this table from immuneACCESS and kept in-frame rearrangements with V and J called. Such tables lack part of the clones; where checked against another copy, unresolved V genes explain under half of the gap, and the rest is unexplained. V and J calls and clone size are copied from that table; D and trimming were computed from the DNA. For this sample there are approximately 180,000 clones; over 60% appear just once. Together, the top ten hold about 6.4% of the sample.

The CDR3 goes from the cysteine to the phenylalanine over 14 residues. Solely the CDR3 DNA is kept, with 42 bases framed from the first base. CDR1 and CDR2 are drawn from the germline V gene: MDHEN, SYDVKM. V and J are trimmed by 5 bases and 6 bases, and the gene matches miss 5 bases of the junction. The sequencing sample was made of PBMCs. The sequence derives from a man between 35 and 55 years old in good health and CMV-seropositive. Recombination linked TRBV28 to TRBJ1-5, with 9 middle bases fitting TRBD1. The base sequence is TGTGCCAGCAGTATACAGGGGGCGGGTCAGCCCCAGCATTTT. It is translated as CASSIQGAGQPQHF. Where the CDR3 stops, the reference TRBV28 and TRBJ1-5 genes take over; the full variable domain is DVKVTQSSRYLVKRTGEKVFLECVQDMDHENMFWYRQDPGLGLRLIYFSYDVKMKEKGDIPEGYSVSREKKERFSLILESASTNQTSMYLCASSIQGAGQPQHFGDGTRLSIL.